Below are 20 T cell receptor beta chains sequenced from a single sample in a study of technical replicates of blood from several donors. Method: immunoSEQ multiplex PCR; TCRdb's copy keeps in-frame clones and lacks some. This table holds around 77,000 clones, around nine tenths found once. The specimen sequenced was T cells isolated from PBMCs. These receptors came from a human donor in good health.

The rearrangement links TRBV9 to TRBJ1-4, with unresolved D. From germline, CDR1 is SGDLS and CDR2 YYNGEE. V lost 1 base and J lost 0, with 4 bases in between. The CDR3 is made up of 14 amino acids. CDR3 coding DNA: TGTGCCAGCAGCGTACAGGCAACTAATGAAAAACTGTTTTTT. Translated, it gives CASSVQATNEKLFF. The complete variable domain, with remaining parts taken from reference TRBV9 and TRBJ1-4, reads DSGVTQTPKHLITATGQRVTLRCSPRSGDLSVYWYQQSLDQGLQFLIQYYNGEERAKGNILERFSAQQFPDLHSELNLSSLELGDSALYFCASSVQATNEKLFFGSGTQLSVL.

This clone has only a few counts. This chain links TRBV2 with TRBJ1-1; D is unresolved. The CDR3 length is 11 residues. Germline values: CDR1 SNHLY, CDR2 FYNNEI. V was shortened by 5 bases and J by 8 bases, with 9 bases between the two germline ends. In DNA form, the CDR3 reads TGTGCCAGCAGTTTCCAGTACGAAGCTTTCTTT. It is translated as CASSFQYEAFF.

The chain employs TRBV11-3 and TRBJ2-4; TRBD1 aligns across 8 bases. Germline CDR1 is SGHNT and CDR2 is YENEEA. Trimming at V came to 5 bases and at J to 5 bases, leaving 8 bases not matched to a gene. The CDR3 is 15 amino acids. The CDR3 loop reads CASSPIPGQENIQYF. The CDR3 DNA reads as TGTGCCAGCAGCCCGATCCCGGGACAGGAAAACATTCAGTACTTC.

The gene calls are TRBV13 and TRBJ2-1; 11 nucleotides align to TRBD1. The CDR3 runs 16 residues. V lost 5 bases, J lost 10 bases, and 13 bases stayed unmatched. CDR1 PRHDT and CDR2 FYEKMQ come from the germline V gene (reference sequence). CDR3 region: CASSPEDRGQFVEQFF. Here the CDR3 DNA reads TGTGCCAGCAGCCCCGAGGACAGGGGGCAATTTGTGGAGCAGTTCTTC.

V gene TRBV5-4 combines with J gene TRBJ1-2; tentatively, D is TRBD1 (5 bases). The V end was cut by 0 bases, the J end by 6 bases, with 15 bases between. Germline V gene lookup returns CDR1 SGHNT and CDR2 YYREEE (reference sequence). The length of the CDR3 is 15 residues. CDR3 in DNA: TGTGCCAGCAGCTTGGCCTTGGGAGGGGCTCATGGCTACACCTTC. Translated, it gives CASSLALGGAHGYTF.

The chain employs TRBV6-1 and TRBJ2-6; D possibly corresponds to TRBD1 (6 bases). The CDR3 length is 14 residues. V was clipped by 9 bases and J by 0 bases, with 9 bases between them. Germline lookup yields CDR1 MNHNS and CDR2 SASEGT. As DNA, the CDR3 is TGTGCCAGTACAGGGAACTCTGGGGCCAACGTCCTGACTTTC. This sequence encodes CASTGNSGANVLTF.

This chain connects TRBV10-1 to TRBJ2-7; the match to TRBD2 covers 7 bases. J lost 3 bases, V lost 1 base, and 6 bases had no gene match. This CDR3 has 15 residues. Germline V gene lookup returns CDR1 WNHNN and CDR2 SYGVQD (reference sequence). CDR3 DNA: TGCGCCAGCAGTGAGTTTCTAGCGGCGAACTACGAGCAGTACTTC. Protein sequence: CASSEFLAANYEQYF.

The chain combines TRBV27 with TRBJ2-7, with D unclear. This CDR3 has 13 residues. Germline V gene data show CDR1 as MNHEY and CDR2 as SMNVEV (reference sequence). With 3 bases removed from V and 6 bases from J, the gap between germline ends came to 12 bases. The CDR3 bases are TGTGCCAGCAGTTTTGGGCTGGCTGGCGAGCAGTACTTC. Its translation: CASSFGLAGEQYF.

This sequence joins TRBV7-8 and TRBJ2-7; 8 bases line up with TRBD1. The CDR3 has 15 residues. J gave up 4 bases and V 4 bases, and 9 bases lay outside the gene matches. Germline V gives CDR1 SGHVS, CDR2 FQNEAQ. In DNA form, the CDR3 reads TGTGCCAGCAGCTGGAAATGGACAGGGCGGTACGAGCAGTACTTC. Amino acid sequence: CASSWKWTGRYEQYF.

V usage is TRBV6-1 and J usage is TRBJ2-7; the D is unclear. Trimming took off 1 base at V and 3 bases at J, with 7 bases between the two ends. Germline lookup yields CDR1 MNHNS and CDR2 SASEGT. The CDR3 is 13 residues long. CDR3: CASSEGHDYEQYF. The DNA of the CDR3 is TGTGCCAGCAGTGAAGGACACGACTACGAGCAGTACTTC.

This clone occurred once. Different DNA sequences within this sample yield the same CDR3. The CDR3 sequence is CASSLNLAGAETQYF. The CDR3 bases are TGTGCCAGCAGTTTAAACTTAGCGGGAGCAGAGACCCAGTACTTC. This sequence joins TRBV5-4 and TRBJ2-5; 9 positions match TRBD2. CDR1 is SGHNT, CDR2 YYREEE, per germline (reference sequence). The CDR3 has 15 residues. V shed 5 bases and J 4 bases; nucleotides not matched to a gene: 9.

This chain connects TRBV9 to TRBJ1-1, with 7 bases identical to TRBD1. CDR1 SGDLS and CDR2 YYNGEE come from the germline V gene. The ends lost 4 bases at V and 8 bases at J; junction bases unmatched: 11. The CDR3 loop spans 14 amino acids. The chain's CDR3 is CASSPNPTGQEAFF. The CDR3 nucleotides are TGTGCCAGCAGCCCTAACCCGACAGGGCAAGAAGCTTTCTTT. The full variable domain, with the rest looked up from reference TRBV9 and TRBJ1-1, is DSGVTQTPKHLITATGQRVTLRCSPRSGDLSVYWYQQSLDQGLQFLIQYYNGEERAKGNILERFSAQQFPDLHSELNLSSLELGDSALYFCASSPNPTGQEAFFGQGTRLTVV.

The rearrangement uses TRBV5-4 and TRBJ2-1, with D possibly matching TRBD2 (6 bases). Per the germline V gene, CDR1 is SGHNT and CDR2 is YYREEE (reference sequence). V was trimmed by 8 bases and J by 6 bases, leaving 9 bases between them. The CDR3 extends over 11 amino acids. CDR3 protein: CASYSGNEQFF. The DNA of the CDR3 is TGTGCCAGTTATAGCGGCAATGAGCAGTTCTTC. Full variable domain (remainder filled in from reference TRBV5-4 and TRBJ2-1): ETGVTQSPTHLIKTRGQQVTLRCSSQSGHNTVSWYQQALGQGPQFIFQYYREEENGRGNFPPRFSGLQFPNYSSELNVNALELDDSALYLCASYSGNEQFFGPGTRLTVL.

The chain has TRBV4-2 and TRBJ2-3; weak D call: TRBD1 (6 bases). Trimming cost V 4 bases and J 3 bases, with 11 bases left between them. CDR1 and CDR2 from the germline V gene are LGHNA and YNFKEQ. This CDR3 spans 14 amino acids. CDR3 sequence: CASSPGTSTDTQYF. Here the CDR3 DNA reads TGTGCCAGCAGCCCCGGGACATCGACAGATACGCAGTATTTT.

This sequence joins TRBV25-1 and TRBJ1-5, with D perhaps matching TRBD1 (6 bases). Germline CDR1 is MGHDK and CDR2 is SYGVNS. V lost 4 bases to trimming and J lost 4 bases, with 8 bases between them. This CDR3 region has 13 residues. In nucleotides, the CDR3 is TGTGCCAGCAGTGTTCAGGGGAATCAGCCCCAGCATTTT. As protein: CASSVQGNQPQHF.

CDR3 sequence reads: CASSIGSGFTEAFF. CDR3 DNA sequence: TGTGCCAGTAGTATTGGGTCAGGGTTCACTGAAGCTTTCTTT. The chain links TRBV19 to TRBJ1-1, with D maybe TRBD1 (5 bases). V gave up 3 bases and J gave up 4 bases, with 12 bases separating them. Germline CDR1 LNHDA, CDR2 SQIVND (reference sequence). CDR3 length: 14 residues.

As for this clone: Other DNA sequences in this specimen translate into the identical CDR3. This rearrangement joins TRBV30 to TRBJ1-4; D is uncertain. This CDR3 is built from 13 residues. V lost 0 bases, J lost 4 bases, and 6 bases lay in between. Per germline, CDR1 GTSNPN and CDR2 SVGIG (reference sequence). CDR3 nucleotides: TGTGCCTGGAGTGTACGGTATAATGAAAAACTGTTTTTT. Translation: CAWSVRYNEKLFF.

The chain employs TRBV28 and TRBJ2-7; 7 nucleotides match TRBD1. V trimming: 2 bases; J trimming: 5 bases; junction bases outside the gene matches: 6. Germline V lookup: CDR1 MDHEN, CDR2 SYDVKM. The CDR3 loop spans 14 amino acids. CDR3 coding DNA: TGTGCCAGCAGTTTAACAGGGGTGGTCCACGAGCAGTACTTC. This sequence encodes CASSLTGVVHEQYF.

This clone occurred a few times. This chain's CDR3 is CASSGVRVGEQFF. The CDR3 DNA reads as TGTGCCAGCAGCGGTGTCAGGGTTGGGGAGCAGTTCTTC. This chain connects TRBV11-2 to TRBJ2-1; a weak D match, TRBD1 (5 bases). Trimming pared 5 bases from V and 10 bases from J, leaving 15 bases between. CDR1 is SGHAT, CDR2 FQNNGV, per germline. The CDR3 length is 13 residues. The full variable domain, rest sourced from reference TRBV11-2 and TRBJ2-1, is EAGVAQSPRYKIIEKRQSVAFWCNPISGHATLYWYQQILGQGPKLLIQFQNNGVVDDSQLPKDRFSAERLKGVDSTLKIQPAKLEDSAVYLCASSGVRVGEQFFGPGTRLTVL.

This chain links TRBV25-1 with TRBJ2-7; maybe TRBD2 (6 bases). Per germline, CDR1 MGHDK and CDR2 SYGVNS. The CDR3 sequence is 15 residues long. V lost 3 bases and J lost 6, with 18 bases in between. The CDR3 loop reads CASSDQGNAGFEQYF. The CDR3 DNA is TGTGCCAGCAGTGACCAAGGTAATGCGGGGTTCGAGCAGTACTTC.